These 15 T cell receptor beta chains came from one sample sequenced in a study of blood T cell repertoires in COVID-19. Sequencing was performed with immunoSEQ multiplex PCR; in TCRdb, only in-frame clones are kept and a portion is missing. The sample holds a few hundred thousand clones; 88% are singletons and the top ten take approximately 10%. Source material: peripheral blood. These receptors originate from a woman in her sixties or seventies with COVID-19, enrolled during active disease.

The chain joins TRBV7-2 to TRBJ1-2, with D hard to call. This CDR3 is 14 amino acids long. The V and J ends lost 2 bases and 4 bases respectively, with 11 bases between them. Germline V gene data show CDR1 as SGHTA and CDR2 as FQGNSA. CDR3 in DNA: TGTGCCAGCAGCTTATTTGATGCGGTCTATGGCTACACCTTC. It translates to CASSLFDAVYGYTF.

The CDR3 reads CASSEGQGPMNTEAFF. The CDR3 coding sequence is TGTGCCAGCAGTGAAGGACAGGGGCCAATGAACACTGAAGCTTTCTTT. The genes are TRBV6-1 and TRBJ1-1, with TRBD1 identical over 8 bases. J lost 0 bases, V lost 1 base, and 4 bases had no gene match. Germline V gives CDR1 MNHNS, CDR2 SASEGT. The CDR3 runs to 16 residues.

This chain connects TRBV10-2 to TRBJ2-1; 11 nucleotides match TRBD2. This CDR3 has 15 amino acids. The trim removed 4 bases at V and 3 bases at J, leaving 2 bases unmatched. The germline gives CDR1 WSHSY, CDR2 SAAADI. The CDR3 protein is CASSATSGIYNEQFF. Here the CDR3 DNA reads TGCGCCAGCAGTGCGACTAGCGGGATCTACAATGAGCAGTTCTTC.

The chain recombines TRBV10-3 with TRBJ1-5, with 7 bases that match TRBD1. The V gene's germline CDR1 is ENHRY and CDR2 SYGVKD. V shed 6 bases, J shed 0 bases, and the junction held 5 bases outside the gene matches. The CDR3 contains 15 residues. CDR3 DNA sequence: TGTGCCATCAGCTCCGGGACAGATAGCAATCAGCCCCAGCATTTT. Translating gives CAISSGTDSNQPQHF.

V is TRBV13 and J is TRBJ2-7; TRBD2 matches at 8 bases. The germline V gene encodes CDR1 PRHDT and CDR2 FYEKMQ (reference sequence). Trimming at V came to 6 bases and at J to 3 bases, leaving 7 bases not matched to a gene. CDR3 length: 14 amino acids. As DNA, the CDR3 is TGTGCCAGCAGTTCCGGGACTAGGCTCTACGAGCAGTACTTC. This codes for CASSSGTRLYEQYF.

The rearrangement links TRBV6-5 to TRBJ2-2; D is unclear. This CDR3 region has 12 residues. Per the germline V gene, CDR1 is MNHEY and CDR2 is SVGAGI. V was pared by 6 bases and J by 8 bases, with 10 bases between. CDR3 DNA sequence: TGTGCCAGCAGCGCCAGGTGGGGGGAGCTGTTTTTT. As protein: CASSARWGELFF.

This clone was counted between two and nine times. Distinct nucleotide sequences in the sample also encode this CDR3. CDR3 sequence: CAWSVQGEKLFF. The CDR3 DNA reads as TGTGCCTGGAGTGTACAGGGTGAAAAACTGTTTTTT. The rearrangement joins TRBV30 to TRBJ1-4; D possibly corresponds to TRBD1 (6 bases). V was clipped by 0 bases and J by 7 bases, with 6 bases between them. Germline V lookup: CDR1 GTSNPN, CDR2 SVGIG (reference sequence). There are 12 residues in the CDR3.

Here the CDR3 reads CASSYPTGGSYEQYF. The CDR3 nucleotides are TGCGCCAGCAGCTACCCCACAGGGGGCTCCTACGAGCAGTACTTC. This sequence joins TRBV5-1 and TRBJ2-7, with 8 bases identical to TRBD1. The J segment lost 0 bases and the V segment lost 3 bases, leaving 5 bases of the junction unmatched. CDR1 is SGHRS, CDR2 YFSETQ, per germline. This CDR3 region has 15 residues.

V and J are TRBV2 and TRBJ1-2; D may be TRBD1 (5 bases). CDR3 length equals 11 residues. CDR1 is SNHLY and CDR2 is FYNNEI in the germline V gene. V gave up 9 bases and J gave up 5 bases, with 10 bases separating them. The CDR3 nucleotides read TGTGCCAGTCAACAGGAGTATGGCTACACCTTC. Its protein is CASQQEYGYTF.

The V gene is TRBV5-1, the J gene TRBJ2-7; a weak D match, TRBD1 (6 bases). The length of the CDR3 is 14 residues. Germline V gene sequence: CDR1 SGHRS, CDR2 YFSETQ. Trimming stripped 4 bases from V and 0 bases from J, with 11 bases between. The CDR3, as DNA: TGCGCCAGCAGCCGCGACAGGAGCTCCTACGAGCAGTACTTC. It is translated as CASSRDRSSYEQYF.

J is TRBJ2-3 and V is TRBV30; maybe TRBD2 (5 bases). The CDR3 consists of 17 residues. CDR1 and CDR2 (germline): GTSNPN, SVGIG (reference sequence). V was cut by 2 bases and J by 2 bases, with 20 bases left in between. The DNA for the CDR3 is TGTGCCTGGAGTCCCCGGTCGAGTTTAGCGAACACAGATACGCAGTATTTT. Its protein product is CAWSPRSSLANTDTQYF.

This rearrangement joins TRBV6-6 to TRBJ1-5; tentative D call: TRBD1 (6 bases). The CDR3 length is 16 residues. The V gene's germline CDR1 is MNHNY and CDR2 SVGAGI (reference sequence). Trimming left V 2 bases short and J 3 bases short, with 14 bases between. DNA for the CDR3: TGTGCCAGCAGTTACCCGACAGGAGACATCAATCAGCCCCAGCATTTT. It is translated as CASSYPTGDINQPQHF.

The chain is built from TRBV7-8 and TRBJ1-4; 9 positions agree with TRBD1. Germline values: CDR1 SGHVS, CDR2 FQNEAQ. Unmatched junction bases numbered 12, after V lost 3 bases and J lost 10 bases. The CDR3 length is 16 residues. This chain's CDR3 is CASSFDPGQGGAKLFF. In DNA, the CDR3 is TGTGCCAGCAGCTTCGACCCGGGACAGGGAGGCGCAAAACTGTTTTTT.

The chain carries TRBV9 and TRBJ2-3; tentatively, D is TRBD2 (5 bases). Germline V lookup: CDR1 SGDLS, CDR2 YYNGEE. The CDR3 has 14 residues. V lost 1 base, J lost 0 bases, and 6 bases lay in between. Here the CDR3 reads CASSVRGSTDTQYF. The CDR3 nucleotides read TGTGCCAGCAGCGTAAGAGGGAGCACAGATACGCAGTATTTT.

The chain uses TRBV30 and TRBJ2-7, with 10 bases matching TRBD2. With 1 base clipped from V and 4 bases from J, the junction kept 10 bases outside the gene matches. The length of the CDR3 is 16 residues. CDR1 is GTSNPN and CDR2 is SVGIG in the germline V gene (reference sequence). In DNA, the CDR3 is TGTGCCTGGAGTGCCCCCTTTAGCGGGAGGCGGTACGAGCAGTACTTC. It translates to CAWSAPFSGRRYEQYF.